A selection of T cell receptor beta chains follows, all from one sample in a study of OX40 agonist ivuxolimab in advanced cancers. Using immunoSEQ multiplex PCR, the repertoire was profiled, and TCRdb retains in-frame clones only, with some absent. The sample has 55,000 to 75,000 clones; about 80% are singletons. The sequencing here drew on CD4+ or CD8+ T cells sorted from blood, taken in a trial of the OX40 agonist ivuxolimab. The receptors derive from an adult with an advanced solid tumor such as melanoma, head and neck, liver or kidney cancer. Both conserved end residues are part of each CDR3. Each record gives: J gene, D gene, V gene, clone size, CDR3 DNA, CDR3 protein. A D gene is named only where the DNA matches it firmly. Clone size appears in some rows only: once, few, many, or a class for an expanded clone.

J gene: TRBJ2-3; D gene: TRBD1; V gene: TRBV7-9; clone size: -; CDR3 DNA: TGTGCCAGCAGCCGGGACAGGGCTAGCACAGATACGCAGTATTTT; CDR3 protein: CASSRDRASTDTQYF
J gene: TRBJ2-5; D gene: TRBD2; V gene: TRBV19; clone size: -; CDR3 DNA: TGTGCCAGTAGTGCTAGCGGGGTCGAGACCCAGTACTTC; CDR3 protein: CASSASGVETQYF
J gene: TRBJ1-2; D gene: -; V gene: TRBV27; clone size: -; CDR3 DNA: TGTGCCAGCAGGGGAAGGTGGGAGACAGCTAACTATGGCTACACCTTC; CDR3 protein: CASRGRWETANYGYTF
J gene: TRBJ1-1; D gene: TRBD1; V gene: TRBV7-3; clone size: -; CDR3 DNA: TGTGCCAGCAGCCCCCAGGGGGGAACTGAAGCTTTCTTT; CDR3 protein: CASSPQGGTEAFF
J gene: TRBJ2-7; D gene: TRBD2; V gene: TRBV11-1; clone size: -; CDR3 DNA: TGTGCCAGCAGCTCGAAGCTAGCGGGCTACGAGCAGTACTTC; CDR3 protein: CASSSKLAGYEQYF
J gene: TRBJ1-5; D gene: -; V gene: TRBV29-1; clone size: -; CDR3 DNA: TGCAGCGTGTCTGGGGGTAGCAATCAGCCCCAGCATTTT; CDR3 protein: CSVSGGSNQPQHF
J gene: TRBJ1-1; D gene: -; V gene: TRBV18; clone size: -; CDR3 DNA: TGTGCCAGCTCTCCGACCGGGGGCACTGAAGCTTTCTTT; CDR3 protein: CASSPTGGTEAFF
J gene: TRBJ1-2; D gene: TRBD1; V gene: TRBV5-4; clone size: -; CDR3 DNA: TGTGCCAGCAGCTTGAGAACCGGGACAGGGGCCGGCTACACCTTC; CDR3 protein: CASSLRTGTGAGYTF
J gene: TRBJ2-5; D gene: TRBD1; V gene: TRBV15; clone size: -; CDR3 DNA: TGTGCCACCAGCAGAGACAGGGGGAGCGAGACCCAGTACTTC; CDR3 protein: CATSRDRGSETQYF
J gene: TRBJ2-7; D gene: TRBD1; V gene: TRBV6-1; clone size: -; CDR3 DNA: TGTGCCAGAGATTCCGGGACAGAATCCTACGAGCAGTACTTC; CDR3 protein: CARDSGTESYEQYF
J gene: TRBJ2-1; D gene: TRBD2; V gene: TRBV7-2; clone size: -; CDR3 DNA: TGTGCCAGCAGCTTATCCCAAGGGGCGGGAGGGAATGAGCAGTTCTTC; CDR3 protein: CASSLSQGAGGNEQFF
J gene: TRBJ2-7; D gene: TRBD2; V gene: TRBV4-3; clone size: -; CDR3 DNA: TGCGCCAGCAGCCAAGAGGGAGGGGTCGAGCAGTACTTC; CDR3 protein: CASSQEGGVEQYF
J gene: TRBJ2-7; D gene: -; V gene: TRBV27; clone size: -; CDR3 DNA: TGTGCCAGCAGTTTACGCCGGGGGGCGGCTGGACAGTACTTC; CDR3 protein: CASSLRRGAAGQYF
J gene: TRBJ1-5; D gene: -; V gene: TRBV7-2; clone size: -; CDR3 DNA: TGTGCCAGCAGCTTAAATAGCAATCAGCCCCAGCATTTT; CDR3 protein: CASSLNSNQPQHF
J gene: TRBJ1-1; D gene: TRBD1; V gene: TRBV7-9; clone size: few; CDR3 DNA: TGTGCCAGCAGCGCCGGGACAGCGGGGCTTGAAGCTTTCTTT; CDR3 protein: CASSAGTAGLEAFF
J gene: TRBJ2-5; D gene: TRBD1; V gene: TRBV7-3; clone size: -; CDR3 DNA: TGTGCCAGCAGCCGGGACAGTGGGCAAGAGACCCAGTACTTC; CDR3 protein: CASSRDSGQETQYF
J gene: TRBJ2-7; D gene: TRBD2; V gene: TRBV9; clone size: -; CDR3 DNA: TGTGCCAGCAGTTCCGGGACTAGCAGGGGCGAGCAGTACTTC; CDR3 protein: CASSSGTSRGEQYF
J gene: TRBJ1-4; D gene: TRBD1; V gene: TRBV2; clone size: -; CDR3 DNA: TGTGCCAGCAGACAGGGGGACCTCCCTCACAATGAAAAACTGTTTTTT; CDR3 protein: CASRQGDLPHNEKLFF
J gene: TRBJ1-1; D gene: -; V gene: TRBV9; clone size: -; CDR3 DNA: TGTGCCAGCAGCGTGGGTGACAGCCTGAACACTGAAGCTTTCTTT; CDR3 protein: CASSVGDSLNTEAFF
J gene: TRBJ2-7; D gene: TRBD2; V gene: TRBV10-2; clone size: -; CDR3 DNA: TGCGCCAGCAGTGAGCAACTAGCGCGGAAGTCCTACGAGCAGTACTTC; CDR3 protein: CASSEQLARKSYEQYF
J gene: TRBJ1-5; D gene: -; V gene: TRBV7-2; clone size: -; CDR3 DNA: TGTGCCAGCAGCTTTGGTGCGTGGAGAACCGATCAGCCCCAGCATTTT; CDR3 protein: CASSFGAWRTDQPQHF
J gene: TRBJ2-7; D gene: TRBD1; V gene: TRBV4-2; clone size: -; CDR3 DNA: TGTGCCAGCAGCCAAAATCCGGGACAGAACTACGAGCAGTACTTC; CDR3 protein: CASSQNPGQNYEQYF
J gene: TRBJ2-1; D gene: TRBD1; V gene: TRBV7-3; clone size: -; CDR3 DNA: TGTGCCAGCAGCCCCAATACAGGGGGCATCAATGAGCAGTTCTTC; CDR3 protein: CASSPNTGGINEQFF
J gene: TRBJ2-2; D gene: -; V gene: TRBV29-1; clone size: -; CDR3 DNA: TGCAGCGTTGAAGATCCGACAGGCACCGGGGAGCTGTTTTTT; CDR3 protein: CSVEDPTGTGELFF
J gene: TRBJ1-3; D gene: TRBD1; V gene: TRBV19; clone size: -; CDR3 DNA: TGTGCCAGTAGTAGGACAGGCGGCTCTGGAAACACCATATATTTT; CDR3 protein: CASSRTGGSGNTIYF
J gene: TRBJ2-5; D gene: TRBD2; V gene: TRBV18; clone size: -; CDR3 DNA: TGTGCCAGCTCACCCTCCCCTCAGGGAGCGGGAGACTCGACCCAGTACTTC; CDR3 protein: CASSPSPQGAGDSTQYF
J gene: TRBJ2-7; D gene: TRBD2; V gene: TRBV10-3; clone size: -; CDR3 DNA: TGTGCCATCAGTGATAGCGGGCTAACCTACGAGCAGTACTTC; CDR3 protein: CAISDSGLTYEQYF
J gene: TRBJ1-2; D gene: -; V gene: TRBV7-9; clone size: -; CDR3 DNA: TGTGCCAGCAGCTTACAGGGAAGAGACTATGGCTACACCTTC; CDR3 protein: CASSLQGRDYGYTF
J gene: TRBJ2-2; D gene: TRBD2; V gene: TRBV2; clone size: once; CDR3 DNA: TGTGCCAGCAGCCCAACGGTGTCTAGCGGGAGCACCGGGGAGCTGTTTTTT; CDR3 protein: CASSPTVSSGSTGELFF
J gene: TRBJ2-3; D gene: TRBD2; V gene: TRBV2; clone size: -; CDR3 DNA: TGTGCCAGCACCCGGGAGGACAACACAGATACGCAGTATTTT; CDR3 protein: CASTREDNTDTQYF
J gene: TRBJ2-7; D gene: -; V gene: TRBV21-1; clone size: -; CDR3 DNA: TGTGCCAGCAGCAAATTAGCCAGGGGGCGCAGCTACGAGCAGTACTTC; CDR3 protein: CASSKLARGRSYEQYF
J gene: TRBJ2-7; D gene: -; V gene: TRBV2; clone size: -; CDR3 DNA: TGTGCCAGCAGTTTATACGAGCAGTACTTC; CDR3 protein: CASSLYEQYF
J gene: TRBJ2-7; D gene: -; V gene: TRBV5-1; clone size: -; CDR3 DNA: TGCGCCAGCAGCCCCACTGATGTGAGGGTACGGGGAGAGCAGTACTTC; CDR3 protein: CASSPTDVRVRGEQYF
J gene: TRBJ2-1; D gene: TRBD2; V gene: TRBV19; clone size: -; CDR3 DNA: TGTGCCAGTAGTACCCGACTAGCAGGCATTGCTACCTACAATGAGCAGTTCTTC; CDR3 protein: CASSTRLAGIATYNEQFF
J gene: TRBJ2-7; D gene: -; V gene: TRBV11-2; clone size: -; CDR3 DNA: TGTGCCAGCAGCCCTACGAGGCGGGTTGGACGCTACGAGCAGTACTTC; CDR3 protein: CASSPTRRVGRYEQYF
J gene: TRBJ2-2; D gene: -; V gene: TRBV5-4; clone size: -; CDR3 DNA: TGTGCCAGCACCCCGAGGAACAGGGTGCACACCGGGGAGCTGTTTTTT; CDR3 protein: CASTPRNRVHTGELFF
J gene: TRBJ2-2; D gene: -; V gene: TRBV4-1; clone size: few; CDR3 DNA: TGCGCCAGCAGCCCTAGGGGAGCCGGGGAGCTGTTTTTT; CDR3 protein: CASSPRGAGELFF
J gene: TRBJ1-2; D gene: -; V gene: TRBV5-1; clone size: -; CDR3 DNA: TGCGCCAGCAGCTTGGCGGGACGGGACTATGGCTACACCTTC; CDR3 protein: CASSLAGRDYGYTF
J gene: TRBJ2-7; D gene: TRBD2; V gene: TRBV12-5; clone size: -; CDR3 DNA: TGTGCTAGTGGTTTGGGGGGACTAGCGGGAGAGAGGACCTACGAGCAGTACTTC; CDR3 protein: CASGLGGLAGERTYEQYF
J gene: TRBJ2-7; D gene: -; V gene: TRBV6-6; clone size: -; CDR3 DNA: TGTGCCAGCAGTAGTCTCTACGAGCAGTACTTC; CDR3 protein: CASSSLYEQYF
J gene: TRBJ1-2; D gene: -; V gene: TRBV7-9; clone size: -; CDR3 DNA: TGTGCCAGCAGGCCGAACTTGGGAGGCTACACCTTC; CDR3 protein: CASRPNLGGYTF
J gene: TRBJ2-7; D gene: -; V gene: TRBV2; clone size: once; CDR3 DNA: TGTGCCAGCAGTCAGGAGAACTACGAGCAGTACTTC; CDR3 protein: CASSQENYEQYF
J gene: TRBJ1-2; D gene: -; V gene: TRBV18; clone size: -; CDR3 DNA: TGTGCCAGCTCGGAGGGGAGGGATGGCTACACCTTC; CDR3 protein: CASSEGRDGYTF
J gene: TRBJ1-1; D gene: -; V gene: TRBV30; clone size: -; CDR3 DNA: TGTGCCTGGAGCAAGACGGAGAACACTGAAGCTTTCTTT; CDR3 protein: CAWSKTENTEAFF
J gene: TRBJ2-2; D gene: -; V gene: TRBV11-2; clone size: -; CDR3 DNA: TGTGCCAGCAGCGATACAGGGTACACCGGGGAGCTGTTTTTT; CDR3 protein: CASSDTGYTGELFF
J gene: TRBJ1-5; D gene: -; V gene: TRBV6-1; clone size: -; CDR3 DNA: TGTGCCAGCAGTGTAACACCTAATCAGCCCCAGCATTTT; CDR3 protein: CASSVTPNQPQHF
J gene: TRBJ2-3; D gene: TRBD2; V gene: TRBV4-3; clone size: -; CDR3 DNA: TGCGCCAGCAGCCAAGTCCCCCCAAGTTTTAGCGGGGGGGATACAGATACGCAGTATTTT; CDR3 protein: CASSQVPPSFSGGDTDTQYF
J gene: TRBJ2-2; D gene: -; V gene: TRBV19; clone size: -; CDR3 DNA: TGTGCCAGTAGGCTGGCCGGGGAGCTGTTTTTT; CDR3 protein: CASRLAGELFF
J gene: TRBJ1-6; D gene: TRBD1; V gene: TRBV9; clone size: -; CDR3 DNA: TGTGCCAGCAGCGTAGATCCAGGGGGCTTTTCACCCCTCCACTTT; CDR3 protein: CASSVDPGGFSPLHF
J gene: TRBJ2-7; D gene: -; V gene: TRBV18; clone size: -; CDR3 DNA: TGTGCCAGCTCACCACTCCCGACCACCTCCTACGAGCAGTACTTC; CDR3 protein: CASSPLPTTSYEQYF
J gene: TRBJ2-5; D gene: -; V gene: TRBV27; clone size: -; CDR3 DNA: TGTGCCAGCAGTTTTCGGGGCCAGGAGACCCAGTACTTC; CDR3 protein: CASSFRGQETQYF
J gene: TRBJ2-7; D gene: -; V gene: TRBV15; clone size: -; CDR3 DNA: TGTGCCACCAGCCTGGGCCCCGGTATACAGGAGCAGTACTTC; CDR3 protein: CATSLGPGIQEQYF
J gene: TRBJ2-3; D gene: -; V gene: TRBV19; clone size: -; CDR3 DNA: TGTGCCAGTACTGGCTCAGATACGCAGTATTTT; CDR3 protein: CASTGSDTQYF
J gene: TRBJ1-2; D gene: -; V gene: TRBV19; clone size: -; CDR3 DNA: TGTGCCAGTAGCCTCACGGGGTATGGCTACACCTTC; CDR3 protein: CASSLTGYGYTF
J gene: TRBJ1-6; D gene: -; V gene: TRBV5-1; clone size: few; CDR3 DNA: TGCGCCAGCAGCTTGGAGGGAGGGAATTCACCCCTCCACTTT; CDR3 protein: CASSLEGGNSPLHF
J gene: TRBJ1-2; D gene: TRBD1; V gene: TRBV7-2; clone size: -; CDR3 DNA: TGTGCCAGCAGCTTAGGGGGGACAGGGGGAATTAACTATGGCTACACCTTC; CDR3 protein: CASSLGGTGGINYGYTF
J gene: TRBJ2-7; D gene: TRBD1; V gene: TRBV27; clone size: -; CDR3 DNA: TGTGCCAGGGGGACAGGCTCCTACGAGCAGTACTTC; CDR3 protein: CARGTGSYEQYF
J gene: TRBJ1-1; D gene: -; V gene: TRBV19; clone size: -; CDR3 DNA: TGTGCCAGTAGTGTCCGGGGGAATGCTGAAGCTTTCTTT; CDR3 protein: CASSVRGNAEAFF
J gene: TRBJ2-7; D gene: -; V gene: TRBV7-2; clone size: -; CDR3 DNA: TGTGCCAGCAGCTTAGCATTCTACGAGCAGTACTTC; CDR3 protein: CASSLAFYEQYF